A single sample is the source of the 20 T cell receptor beta chains below, sequenced in a study of shared clonotypes between healthy human individuals. Measured with immunoSEQ multiplex PCR; TCRdb has only the in-frame clones, and not every one. Here the sample spans roughly 1,000,000 clones, about four fifths being singletons. Sequences were obtained from memory CD4+ T cells from PBMCs. The sample's subset: CD45RA-negative fraction. These receptors were obtained from a man younger than 35 in good health. Some clones in this sample may be carry-over from other donors' samples.

This clone was observed many times. Other DNA sequences in the sample encode the same CDR3. The chain is built from TRBV18 and TRBJ1-1, with D possibly matching TRBD1 (6 bases). The CDR3 runs 14 residues. V was pared by 3 bases and J by 3 bases, with 11 bases between. Germline V gene lookup returns CDR1 KGHSH and CDR2 LQKENI. In DNA, the CDR3 is TGTGCCAGCTCACCTGGGGGCCAGGACACTGAAGCTTTCTTT. Protein product: CASSPGGQDTEAFF.

The V call is TRBV28, the J call TRBJ2-2; D possibly corresponds to TRBD1 (5 bases). The CDR3 has 16 amino acids. The V gene lost 6 bases and the J gene lost 1 base, with 15 bases spanning the gap. Germline loops: CDR1 MDHEN, CDR2 SYDVKM. The CDR3 DNA reads TGTGCCAGCAGAATCGGACAAGCGCTGAACACCGGGGAGCTGTTTTTT. This translates into CASRIGQALNTGELFF.

The chain has TRBV2 and TRBJ2-5; TRBD2 matches 8 bases. Germline CDR1 is SNHLY and CDR2 is FYNNEI. Trimming took 9 bases from V and 2 from J; bases not matched to a gene: 14. This CDR3 contains 16 residues. The CDR3 nucleotides read TGTGCCAGTCTCTCACGAGCGGGAGAGGGGCAAGAGACCCAGTACTTC. Its protein is CASLSRAGEGQETQYF.

This clone was observed at least ten times. V gene TRBV7-2 combines with J gene TRBJ1-2; D unresolved. Germline V CDR1 and CDR2: SGHTA, FQGNSA. This CDR3 comprises 13 residues. Deletions cut 2 bases from V and 5 bases from J, with 9 bases between. CDR3 sequence: CASSLTQTYGYTF. DNA for the CDR3: TGTGCCAGCAGCTTAACACAGACATATGGCTACACCTTC.

The V gene is TRBV29-1, the J gene TRBJ2-7; D not resolved. The CDR3 contains 15 residues. Germline CDR1 SQVTM, CDR2 ANQGSEA. Trimming took 7 bases from V and 4 from J, leaving 23 bases between them. CDR3 in amino acids: CSADLGSSGVYEQYF. The CDR3, as DNA: TGCAGCGCCGACCTGGGGTCTAGTGGGGTTTACGAGCAGTACTTC.

This clone was detected only a few times. The genes are TRBV5-4 and TRBJ2-7; D assignment may be TRBD1 or TRBD2 (5 bases each). The germline V gene has CDR1 SGHNT and CDR2 YYREEE (reference sequence). CDR3 length equals 16 residues. Trimming removed 2 bases from V and 7 bases from J, with 22 bases in between. Here the CDR3 reads CASSFPGTPSRNEQYF. CDR3 DNA: TGTGCCAGCAGCTTTCCCGGGACCCCCTCGAGGAATGAGCAGTACTTC.

This clone is a singleton in its sample. This chain links TRBV28 with TRBJ2-3; D might be TRBD1 (6 bases). V was clipped by 8 bases and J by 1 base, with 16 bases between them. The CDR3 is 15 amino acids. Germline V CDR1 and CDR2: MDHEN, SYDVKM. In nucleotides, the CDR3 is TGTGCCAGCGGCCTCCAGGGGAGTGGCACAGATACGCAGTATTTT. It encodes CASGLQGSGTDTQYF. Drawing the rest from reference TRBV28 and TRBJ2-3, the complete variable domain is DVKVTQSSRYLVKRTGEKVFLECVQDMDHENMFWYRQDPGLGLRLIYFSYDVKMKEKGDIPEGYSVSREKKERFSLILESASTNQTSMYLCASGLQGSGTDTQYFGPGTRLTVL.

In the case of this clone: Other DNA sequences from this sample encode an identical CDR3 as well. The chain joins TRBV5-1 to TRBJ2-2, with TRBD1 matching 8 bases. The trim removed 0 bases at V and 6 bases at J, leaving 4 bases unmatched. Germline V gene lookup returns CDR1 SGHRS and CDR2 YFSETQ. The CDR3 is 15 amino acids. The CDR3 DNA is TGCGCCAGCAGCTTGGGGGCAGGGGGCCCCGGGGAGCTGTTTTTT. As protein: CASSLGAGGPGELFF.

The rearrangement joins TRBV7-3 to TRBJ2-7; TRBD2 agrees at 12 bases. From germline, CDR1 is SGHTA and CDR2 FQGTGA. Trimming took 6 bases from V and 6 from J; bases not matched to a gene: 3. The CDR3 loop spans 13 amino acids. The CDR3 DNA sequence: TGTGCCAGCAGTTCACTAGCGGGAGGCGAGCAGTACTTC. Residues: CASSSLAGGEQYF.

This clone was recorded a few times. The J gene is TRBJ1-3, the V gene TRBV29-1, with D uncertain. Germline V gene sequence: CDR1 SQVTM, CDR2 ANQGSEA. The V end was cut by 7 bases, the J end by 2 bases, with 9 bases between. The CDR3 sequence is 12 residues long. The CDR3 is CSAENPGNTIYF. In DNA, the CDR3 is TGCAGCGCTGAGAACCCTGGAAACACCATATATTTT.

CDR3 nucleotides: TGCGCCAGCAGCTTGTTGACGGACTACGAGCAGTACTTC. Its translation is CASSLLTDYEQYF. The V call is TRBV5-1, the J call TRBJ2-7; no clear D gene. The length of the CDR3 is 13 residues. CDR1 is SGHRS, CDR2 YFSETQ, per germline. V was clipped by 1 base and J by 3 bases, with 8 bases between them.

The CDR3 nucleotides read TGTGCCAGCAGTTTATCACAGGGGGACGGGGAGCTGTTTTTT. It yields the protein CASSLSQGDGELFF. The chain joins TRBV28 to TRBJ2-2; 8 bases are shared with TRBD1. With V trimmed by 1 base and J by 7 bases, 2 bases remained unmatched. Germline-derived CDR1 and CDR2 are MDHEN and SYDVKM. The CDR3 extends over 14 amino acids.

This rearrangement joins TRBV5-1 to TRBJ2-2; D ambiguous. The ends were cut back, 3 bases at V and 8 bases at J, with 11 bases in the middle. This CDR3 contains 13 residues. Germline CDR1 is SGHRS and CDR2 is YFSETQ. The CDR3 reads CASSYDLEGELFF. Here the CDR3 DNA reads TGCGCCAGCAGCTACGACCTGGAAGGGGAGCTGTTTTTT. The full variable domain, its missing parts supplied by reference TRBV5-1 and TRBJ2-2, is KAGVTQTPRYLIKTRGQQVTLSCSPISGHRSVSWYQQTPGQGLQFLFEYFSETQRNKGNFPGRFSGRQFSNSRSEMNVSTLELGDSALYLCASSYDLEGELFFGEGSRLTVL.

This chain connects TRBV5-4 to TRBJ2-5, with TRBD1 identical over 7 bases. The CDR3 covers 14 residues. V lost 3 bases to trimming and J lost 5 bases; unmatched junction nucleotides: 7. Germline values: CDR1 SGHNT, CDR2 YYREEE (reference sequence). CDR3 DNA sequence: TGTGCCAGCAGCTCAGGACAGGTGGTGGAGACCCAGTACTTC. This gives the protein CASSSGQVVETQYF. The complete variable domain, with remaining parts taken from reference TRBV5-4 and TRBJ2-5, reads ETGVTQSPTHLIKTRGQQVTLRCSSQSGHNTVSWYQQALGQGPQFIFQYYREEENGRGNFPPRFSGLQFPNYSSELNVNALELDDSALYLCASSSGQVVETQYFGPGTRLLVL.

The chain recombines TRBV9 with TRBJ1-1; D ambiguous. Germline V CDR1 and CDR2: SGDLS, YYNGEE. The V and J ends lost 4 bases and 4 bases respectively, with 14 bases between them. This CDR3 is 14 amino acids long. CDR3 loop: CASSPLEVTTEAFF. The CDR3 region has the DNA TGTGCCAGCAGCCCCCTCGAGGTTACCACTGAAGCTTTCTTT.

This chain links TRBV7-2 with TRBJ2-7; 10 nucleotides agree with TRBD2. Trimming took 4 bases from V and 11 from J; bases not matched to a gene: 11. CDR1 SGHTA and CDR2 FQGNSA come from the germline V gene. This CDR3 region has 14 residues. This CDR3 is CASSSRVGAGGEYF. For the CDR3, the DNA is TGTGCCAGCAGCTCACGGGTAGGAGCGGGAGGGGAGTACTTC.

As for this clone: The sample has other DNA sequences that encode this CDR3 too. The V and J genes are TRBV7-9 and TRBJ1-1; D not resolved. V shed 3 bases and J shed 1 base, with 6 bases lying between them. The length of the CDR3 is 13 residues. CDR1 and CDR2 (germline): SEHNR, FQNEAQ (reference sequence). The CDR3 DNA sequence: TGTGCCAGCAGCTTGGCGGGGAACACTGAAGCTTTCTTT. Translated, it gives CASSLAGNTEAFF.

The chain combines TRBV18 with TRBJ2-2; TRBD2 might be the D (6 bases). V was pared by 6 bases and J by 3 bases, with 11 bases between. From germline, CDR1 is KGHSH and CDR2 LQKENI. The CDR3 runs to 14 residues. As DNA, the CDR3 is TGTGCCAGCTCCGTCGGAGGGTACACCGGGGAGCTGTTTTTT. Protein: CASSVGGYTGELFF.

The chain uses TRBV18 and TRBJ2-3; 11 nucleotides agree with TRBD2. The germline V gene has CDR1 KGHSH and CDR2 LQKENI. The CDR3 has 16 residues. Trimming cost V 3 bases and J 1 base; bases outside gene matches: 3. CDR3: CASSPPTSGGTDTQYF. In DNA form, the CDR3 reads TGTGCCAGCTCACCTCCGACTAGCGGGGGCACAGATACGCAGTATTTT.

This clone occurred a few times. V and J are TRBV6-5 and TRBJ1-2; TRBD1 matches 8 bases. J gave up 5 bases and V 7 bases, and 6 bases lay outside the gene matches. The CDR3 loop spans 13 amino acids. Germline CDR1 is MNHEY and CDR2 is SVGAGI. As DNA, the CDR3 is TGTGCCAGCAACACCGACAGGGGATATGGCTACACCTTC. This gives the protein CASNTDRGYGYTF.